The 18 T cell receptor beta chains below all came from one sample that was sequenced in a study of T cells after posttransplantation cyclophosphamide. The naive gate required viable CD3+CD4+ or CD3+CD8+ cells with CCR7+CD45RA+CD45RO-CD95-CD27+CD28+ phenotype. Measured with immunoSEQ multiplex PCR; TCRdb has only the in-frame clones, and not every one. There are 34,000 or so clones in the sample; 75% to 95% occur only once, and approximately 0.1% lies in the top ten. Material for sequencing was naive CD4+ T cells sorted from blood. The receptors here all came from a man aged 25 to 45 in good health and a related stem cell transplant donor.

The chain carries TRBV19 and TRBJ1-5; weak D call: TRBD1 (5 bases). V lost 6 bases to trimming and J lost 2 bases, with 26 bases between them. The CDR3 sequence is 19 residues long. Germline lookup yields CDR1 LNHDA and CDR2 SQIVND (reference sequence). CDR3 sequence: CASSTAAGGVRHGNQPQHF. CDR3 in DNA: TGTGCCAGTAGCACCGCAGCCGGGGGTGTTAGACATGGCAATCAGCCCCAGCATTTT.

The chain combines TRBV5-4 with TRBJ2-5; 7 bases match TRBD2. The germline gives CDR1 SGHNT, CDR2 YYREEE (reference sequence). The CDR3 is made up of 14 amino acids. The ends lost 3 bases at V and 4 bases at J; junction bases unmatched: 6. This chain's CDR3 is CASSSGLRPETQYF. The CDR3 bases are TGTGCCAGCAGCTCGGGACTACGGCCAGAGACCCAGTACTTC.

The J gene is TRBJ2-3, the V gene TRBV5-1, with 7 bases that match TRBD1. Looked up from germline, CDR1 is SGHRS and CDR2 is YFSETQ. The CDR3 totals 15 residues. Trimming cost V 1 base and J 2 bases; bases outside gene matches: 4. CDR3 in amino acids: CASSLQGVATDTQYF. The CDR3 nucleotides are TGCGCCAGCAGCTTGCAGGGGGTGGCCACAGATACGCAGTATTTT.

The CDR3 here is CASSLGTGTHSTYEQYF. CDR3 nucleotide sequence: TGTGCCAGCAGCCTCGGGACAGGGACTCATTCTACCTACGAGCAGTACTTC. The chain has TRBV7-9 and TRBJ2-7; TRBD1 matches 9 bases. Trimming at V came to 5 bases and at J to 2 bases, leaving 13 bases not matched to a gene. Per germline, CDR1 SEHNR and CDR2 FQNEAQ (reference sequence). CDR3 length: 17 amino acids.

The chain carries TRBV11-1 and TRBJ2-1; 13 bases are a match to TRBD2. The CDR3 has 17 residues. The germline CDR1 and CDR2 sequences are SGHAT and FQDESV (reference sequence). Germline trimming cut 4 bases from V and 3 bases from J; bases unmatched to any gene: 6. The CDR3 here is CASSSPGLAGSYNEQFF. The CDR3 bases are TGTGCCAGCAGCTCCCCGGGACTAGCGGGGAGCTACAATGAGCAGTTCTTC.

This clone was found once. This chain uses TRBV27 with TRBJ2-7, with a weak D call TRBD1 (6 bases). Trimming cost V 3 bases and J 2 bases, with 14 bases left between them. Germline values: CDR1 MNHEY, CDR2 SMNVEV (reference sequence). The CDR3 loop spans 15 amino acids. The CDR3: CASSLRQASAYEQYF. CDR3 sequence (DNA): TGTGCCAGCAGTTTGAGACAGGCGTCGGCCTACGAGCAGTACTTC.

CDR3 coding DNA: TGTGCCAGCAGCCCGTCTGAGGCAGGGCCCCCATACGAGCAGTACTTC. This translates into CASSPSEAGPPYEQYF. This chain uses TRBV28 with TRBJ2-7, with D maybe TRBD1 (5 bases). The germline V gene encodes CDR1 MDHEN and CDR2 SYDVKM. Trimming stripped 6 bases from V and 4 bases from J, with 22 bases between. The CDR3 length is 16 residues.

The chain recombines TRBV2 with TRBJ1-2; no reliable D call. Per the germline V gene, CDR1 is SNHLY and CDR2 is FYNNEI. The CDR3 is 15 residues long. Trimming shortened V by 0 bases and J by 4 bases, and 12 bases separated the two germline ends. CDR3: CASSEALTRPYGYTF. CDR3 sequence (DNA): TGTGCCAGCAGTGAAGCGCTTACGAGGCCCTATGGCTACACCTTC. Combining the CDR3 with reference TRBV2 and TRBJ1-2 gives the whole variable domain EPEVTQTPSHQVTQMGQEVILRCVPISNHLYFYWYRQILGQKVEFLVSFYNNEISEKSEIFDDQFSVERPDGSNFTLKIRSTKLEDSAMYFCASSEALTRPYGYTFGSGTRLTVV.

The chain has TRBV19 and TRBJ2-1, with 12 nucleotides matching TRBD2. The V gene's germline CDR1 is LNHDA and CDR2 SQIVND (reference sequence). With V trimmed by 1 base and J by 0 bases, 4 bases remained unmatched. CDR3 length equals 18 residues. The CDR3 DNA sequence: TGTGCCAGTAGTATAGGACTAGCGGGGGCAAGCTCCTACAATGAGCAGTTCTTC. It codes for CASSIGLAGASSYNEQFF.

The gene calls are TRBV6-5 and TRBJ1-1; tentative D call: TRBD1 (6 bases). The CDR3 is made up of 12 amino acids. The germline V gene has CDR1 MNHEY and CDR2 SVGAGI. With 5 bases removed from V and 7 bases from J, the gap between germline ends came to 11 bases. The CDR3 sequence is CASSDGGGEAFF. The CDR3, as DNA: TGTGCCAGCAGTGATGGGGGCGGTGAAGCTTTCTTT.

This clone showed up just once. The V gene is TRBV25-1, the J gene TRBJ1-1; D is uncertain. Germline CDR1 reads MGHDK; CDR2 reads SYGVNS. The CDR3 length is 14 residues. V was trimmed by 3 bases and J by 0 bases, leaving 8 bases between them. CDR3 coding DNA: TGTGCCAGCAGTGATAACTATATGAACACTGAAGCTTTCTTT. It specifies CASSDNYMNTEAFF.

The chain recombines TRBV6-6 with TRBJ2-5; 12 nucleotides agree with TRBD2. Per germline, CDR1 MNHNY and CDR2 SVGAGI (reference sequence). The CDR3 consists of 14 residues. The V gene end was trimmed by 7 bases and the J gene end by 5 bases; junction bases not matched to a gene: 5. The CDR3 protein is CASTLTSGGETQYF. DNA for the CDR3: TGTGCCAGCACCCTGACTAGCGGGGGTGAGACCCAGTACTTC.

The table lists this clone with a count of one. The chain carries TRBV7-3 and TRBJ1-5; D remains ambiguous. The V gene lost 0 bases and the J gene lost 6 bases, with 12 bases spanning the gap. Germline V gene data show CDR1 as SGHTA and CDR2 as FQGTGA. The length of the CDR3 is 15 residues. Here the CDR3 DNA reads TGTGCCAGCAGCTTAACCGGGGAGGGCGGTCAGCCCCAGCATTTT. It is translated as CASSLTGEGGQPQHF.

CDR3 sequence: CASFYSPGQGLNNTGELFF. The DNA for the CDR3 is TGCGCCAGCTTCTACTCTCCGGGACAGGGGTTAAACAACACCGGGGAGCTGTTTTTT. The J gene is TRBJ2-2, the V gene TRBV10-1; 10 nucleotides align to TRBD1. V was pared by 8 bases and J by 2 bases, with 17 bases of the junction left unmatched. There are 19 residues in the CDR3. Germline values: CDR1 WNHNN, CDR2 SYGVQD (reference sequence).

The rearrangement links TRBV2 to TRBJ1-5; 7 bases line up with TRBD1. This CDR3 region has 17 residues. V dropped 1 base and J dropped 0; count of bases not matched to a gene: 6. Germline V gene data show CDR1 as SNHLY and CDR2 as FYNNEI. CDR3 nucleotides: TGTGCCAGCAGTGAAGAGACAGGGAGGATTAGCAATCAGCCCCAGCATTTT. Its protein product is CASSEETGRISNQPQHF.

The V and J genes are TRBV9 and TRBJ2-3, with 8 bases that match TRBD2. This CDR3 is built from 18 residues. The J segment lost 1 base and the V segment lost 4 bases, leaving 14 bases of the junction unmatched. CDR1 is SGDLS and CDR2 is YYNGEE in the germline V gene. CDR3 amino acids: CASSPPLSRGAGTDTQYF. In DNA, the CDR3 is TGTGCCAGCAGCCCCCCCCTCTCGCGGGGGGCGGGCACAGATACGCAGTATTTT.

This chain connects TRBV6-5 to TRBJ1-1, with TRBD1 as a possible D gene (6 bases). The germline gives CDR1 MNHEY, CDR2 SVGAGI. Trimming left V 6 bases short and J 4 bases short, with 18 bases between. CDR3 length: 15 amino acids. The CDR3 sequence: CASRGGQRIGTEAFF. The CDR3, as DNA: TGTGCCAGCAGGGGTGGACAGAGAATTGGCACTGAAGCTTTCTTT.

The chain links TRBV28 to TRBJ2-7; TRBD1 matches at 8 bases. The germline V gene encodes CDR1 MDHEN and CDR2 SYDVKM. The ends lost 5 bases at V and 6 bases at J; junction bases unmatched: 9. This CDR3 comprises 14 residues. CDR3 sequence: CASSKTGERGEQYF. CDR3 in DNA: TGTGCCAGCAGTAAGACAGGGGAGCGTGGCGAGCAGTACTTC.